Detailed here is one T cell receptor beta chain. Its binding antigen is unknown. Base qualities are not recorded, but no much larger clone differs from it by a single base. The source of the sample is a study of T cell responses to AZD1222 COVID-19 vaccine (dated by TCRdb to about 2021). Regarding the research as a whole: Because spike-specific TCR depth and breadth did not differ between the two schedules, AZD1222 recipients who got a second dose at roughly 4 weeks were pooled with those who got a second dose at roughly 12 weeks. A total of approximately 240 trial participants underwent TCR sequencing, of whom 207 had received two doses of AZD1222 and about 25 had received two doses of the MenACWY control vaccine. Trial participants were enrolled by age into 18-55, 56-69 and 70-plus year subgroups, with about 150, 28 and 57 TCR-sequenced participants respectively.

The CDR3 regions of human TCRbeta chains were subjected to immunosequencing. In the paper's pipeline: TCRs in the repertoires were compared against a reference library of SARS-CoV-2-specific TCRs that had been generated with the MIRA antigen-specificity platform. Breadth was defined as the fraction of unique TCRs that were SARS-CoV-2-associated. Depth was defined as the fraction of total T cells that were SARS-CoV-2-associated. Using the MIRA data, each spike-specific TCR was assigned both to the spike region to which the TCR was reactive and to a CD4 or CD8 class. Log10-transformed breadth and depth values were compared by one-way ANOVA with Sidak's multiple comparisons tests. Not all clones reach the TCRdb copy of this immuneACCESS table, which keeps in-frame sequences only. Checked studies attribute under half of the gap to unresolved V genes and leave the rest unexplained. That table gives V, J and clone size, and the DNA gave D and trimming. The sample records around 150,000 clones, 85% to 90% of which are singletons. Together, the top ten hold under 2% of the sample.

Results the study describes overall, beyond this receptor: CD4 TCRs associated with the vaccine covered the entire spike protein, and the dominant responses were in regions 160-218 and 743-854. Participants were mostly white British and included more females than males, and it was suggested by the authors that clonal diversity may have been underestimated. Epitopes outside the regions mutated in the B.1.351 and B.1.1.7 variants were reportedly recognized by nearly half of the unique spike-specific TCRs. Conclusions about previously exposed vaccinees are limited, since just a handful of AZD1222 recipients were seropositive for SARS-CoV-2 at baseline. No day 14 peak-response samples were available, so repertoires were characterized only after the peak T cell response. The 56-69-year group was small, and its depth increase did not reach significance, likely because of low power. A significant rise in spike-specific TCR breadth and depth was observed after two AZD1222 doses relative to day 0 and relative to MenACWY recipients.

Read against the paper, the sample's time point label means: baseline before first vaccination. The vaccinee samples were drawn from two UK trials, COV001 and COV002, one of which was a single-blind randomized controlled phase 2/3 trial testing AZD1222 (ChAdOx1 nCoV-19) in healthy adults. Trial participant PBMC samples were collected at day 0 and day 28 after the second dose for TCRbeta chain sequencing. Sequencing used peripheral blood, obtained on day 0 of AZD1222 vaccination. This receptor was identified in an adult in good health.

CDR3 loop: CASSSERIPGLTYGYTF. The DNA sequence is TGTGCCAGCAGTTCCGAACGAATACCGGGACTGACGTATGGCTACACCTTC. Here the chain combines TRBV28 and TRBJ1-2; a tentative D call is TRBD1 (5 bases match). According to the germline V gene, CDR1 reads MDHEN and CDR2 reads SYDVKM. The CDR3 spans 17 residues, from the cysteine through the phenylalanine. Only CDR3 DNA is held: 51 bases, read in frame from base 1. The junction shows trimming of 4 bases on V and 5 bases on J, plus 23 bases between the germline ends.